The next 30 T cell receptor beta chains were all read from a single sample in a study of T cells in Graves' hyperthyroidism and ophthalmopathy. TCR beta CDR3 regions were amplified from RNA transcripts. First-round RT-PCR of the TCR CDR3 relied on the HTBI primer set. TCRdb used MiXCR to reprocess the multiplex PCR reads, holding one entry per CDR3 protein. The table lists roughly 500,000 distinct CDR3 sequences, under 60% of them singletons, with about 20% in the top ten. The sample consisted of peripheral blood or thyroid tissue (not recorded which). The receptors derive from an adult woman with Graves' disease, either hyperthyroidism or ophthalmopathy (not recorded which).

This clonotype was counted many times. This chain joins TRBV4-1 and TRBJ1-1; the D is unclear. This CDR3 comprises 12 residues. Looked up from germline, CDR1 is MGHRA and CDR2 is YSYEKL. V lost 1 base and J lost 7, with 7 bases in between. The CDR3 region is CASSQGSGEAFF. The CDR3, as DNA: TGCGCCAGCAGCCAAGGTAGCGGTGAAGCTTTCTTT.

This clonotype was observed a few times. The chain combines TRBV12-3 or TRBV12-4 with TRBJ2-6; 8 bases line up with TRBD1. V lost 7 bases and J lost 0; bases outside the gene matches: 8. The CDR3 consists of 17 residues. The CDR3 loop reads CASTLTGEFSGANVLTF. CDR3 in DNA: TGTGCCAGCACCTTGACAGGGGAATTCTCTGGGGCCAACGTCCTGACTTTC.

This clonotype has just a few counts. V and J are TRBV2 and TRBJ1-6; TRBD1 agrees at 7 bases. CDR1 and CDR2 from the germline V gene are SNHLY and FYNNEI. The CDR3 spans 15 residues. With V trimmed by 7 bases and J by 3 bases, 6 bases remained unmatched. Written as DNA, the CDR3 is TGTGCCAGCATTGGGGACAGAAACTATAATTCACCCCTCCACTTT. Its translation is CASIGDRNYNSPLHF.

This clonotype was counted a few times. The chain joins TRBV20-1 to TRBJ2-7, with 7 bases aligning to TRBD1. The V and J ends lost 6 bases and 0 bases, in that order; junction bases with no gene match: 5. Germline CDR1 is DFQATT and CDR2 is SNEGSKA (reference sequence). This CDR3 comprises 13 residues. CDR3 sequence: CSATTGPSYEQYF. CDR3 sequence (DNA): TGCAGTGCAACGACAGGGCCCTCCTACGAGCAGTACTTC.

J is TRBJ1-6 and V is TRBV20-1; 10 bases fit TRBD1. Germline V gene data show CDR1 as DFQATT and CDR2 as SNEGSKA (reference sequence). Trimming took 4 bases from V and 8 from J; bases not matched to a gene: 5. This CDR3 has 14 amino acids. The DNA of the CDR3 is TGCAGTGCTAACCCGGGGACAGGGGATTCACCCCTCCACTTT. It encodes CSANPGTGDSPLHF.

This chain links TRBV10-3 with TRBJ1-2, with TRBD1 matching over 11 bases. The CDR3 runs to 14 residues. CDR1 and CDR2 from the germline V gene are ENHRY and SYGVKD. Trimming cost V 6 bases and J 5 bases; bases outside gene matches: 5. CDR3 sequence reads: CAISPGTGGYGYTF. CDR3 in DNA: TGTGCCATCAGCCCCGGGACAGGGGGTTATGGCTACACCTTC.

The chain carries TRBV7-2 and TRBJ2-7, with TRBD2 matching over 9 bases. CDR1 is SGHTA, CDR2 FQGNSA, per germline. The CDR3 loop spans 15 amino acids. V trimming: 3 bases; J trimming: 0 bases; junction bases outside the gene matches: 3. The CDR3 DNA reads TGTGCCAGCAGCTTCAGCGGGAGGCTCTCCTACGAGCAGTACTTC. Amino acid sequence: CASSFSGRLSYEQYF. Variable domain in full (rest from reference TRBV7-2 and TRBJ2-7): GAGVSQSPSNKVTEKGKDVELRCDPISGHTALYWYRQSLGQGLEFLIYFQGNSAPDKSGLPSDRFSAERTGGSVSTLTIQRTQQEDSAVYLCASSFSGRLSYEQYFGPGTRLTVT.

Note on this clonotype: Since a much larger clone is just one base distant, this may be a read error. V gene TRBV6-5 combines with J gene TRBJ1-1; D not certain. In germline, CDR1 is MNHEY, CDR2 SVGAGI. V shed 5 bases and J shed 5 bases, with 9 bases lying between them. The CDR3 spans 12 residues. This CDR3 is CASSATRTEAFF. The CDR3 DNA is TGTGCCAGCAGTGCTACTCGGACTGAAGCTTTCTTT.

The sample holds many counts of this clonotype. The chain carries TRBV6-5 and TRBJ2-2, with D perhaps assigned TRBD1 or TRBD2 (7 bases each). Germline CDR1 reads MNHEY; CDR2 reads SVGAGI. The CDR3 has 14 residues. V was trimmed by 2 bases and J by 8 bases, leaving 12 bases between them. The CDR3 sequence is CASSYGTAGGELFF. The CDR3 nucleotides read TGTGCCAGCAGTTACGGGACAGCGGGGGGGGAGCTGTTTTTT.

The V call is TRBV2, the J call TRBJ2-5, with a possible D match to TRBD2 (5 bases). The CDR3 loop spans 15 amino acids. Trimming took 2 bases from V and 3 from J, leaving 13 bases between them. CDR1 is SNHLY and CDR2 is FYNNEI in the germline V gene. The CDR3 bases are TGTGCCAGCAGTGAATTCGGTAGCGTGGAAGAGACCCAGTACTTC. Its translation is CASSEFGSVEETQYF.

In the case of this clonotype: A clone one base away is much larger, so this may be a read error. This rearrangement joins TRBV10-2 to TRBJ2-7; 8 bases are shared with TRBD1. Germline lookup yields CDR1 WSHSY and CDR2 SAAADI. CDR3 size: 15 residues. CDR3 protein: CASGEGQGASYEQYF. The CDR3 DNA is TGCGCCAGCGGTGAGGGCCAGGGGGCTTCCTACGAGCAGTACTTC.

This clonotype was found a few times. With a much larger clone just one base away, this may be a read error. The J gene is TRBJ2-2, the V gene TRBV24-1, with D unclear. From germline, CDR1 is KGHDR and CDR2 SFDVKD. The CDR3 length is 12 residues. CDR3 bases: TGTGTCACCAGTGATTATCCCGGGGAGCTGTTTTTT. Amino acids: CVTSDYPGELFF.

This chain connects TRBV28 to TRBJ2-7, with 11 bases matching TRBD2. The CDR3 length is 14 residues. Trimming took 6 bases from V and 5 from J; bases not matched to a gene: 6. Germline values: CDR1 MDHEN, CDR2 SYDVKM. CDR3 in amino acids: CASSILAGAHEQYF. The CDR3 DNA sequence: TGTGCCAGCAGCATACTAGCGGGAGCTCACGAGCAGTACTTC.

The genes are TRBV5-1 and TRBJ2-7, with 11 bases matching TRBD1. The CDR3 contains 15 residues. Trimming took 4 bases from V and 4 from J; bases not matched to a gene: 7. CDR1 is SGHRS, CDR2 YFSETQ, per germline. CDR3 region: CASSPTGTGGYEQYF. In DNA form, the CDR3 reads TGCGCCAGCAGCCCAACCGGGACAGGGGGATACGAGCAGTACTTC.

The sample holds many counts of this clonotype. The chain recombines TRBV20-1 with TRBJ1-1; the D gene is possibly TRBD1 (5 bases). The CDR3 is made up of 12 amino acids. V lost 5 bases to trimming and J lost 7 bases, with 14 bases between them. Germline loops: CDR1 DFQATT, CDR2 SNEGSKA (reference sequence). The CDR3 loop reads CSARQGLVEAFF. CDR3 coding DNA: TGCAGTGCTCGTCAGGGCCTGGTTGAAGCTTTCTTT.

This clonotype was observed a few times. V usage is TRBV24-1 and J usage is TRBJ1-5; a weak D match, TRBD1 (5 bases). The CDR3 contains 15 residues. Germline V CDR1 and CDR2: KGHDR, SFDVKD. V was trimmed by 5 bases and J by 1 base, leaving 11 bases between them. CDR3 nucleotide sequence: TGTGCCACCAGTGCTCGGGGGGGGAGCAATCAGCCCCAGCATTTT. As protein: CATSARGGSNQPQHF.

As for this clonotype: One end of the junction does not line up with germline, which may come from a read error. This chain connects TRBV2 to TRBJ1-5, with D hard to call. Germline assignment: CDR1 SNHLY and CDR2 FYNNEI. This CDR3 has 16 amino acids. DNA of the CDR3: TGTGCCAGCAGTGAATTAGGGTGGAGAAGCAAGCAGCCCCAGCATTTT. Amino acids: CASSELGWRSKQPQHF. Using reference TRBV2 and TRBJ1-5 for the parts outside the CDR3, the full variable domain is EPEVTQTPSHQVTQMGQEVILRCVPISNHLYFYWYRQILGQKVEFLVSFYNNEISEKSEIFDDQFSVERPDGSNFTLKIRSTKLEDSAMYFCASSELGWRSKQPQHFGDGTRLSIL.

This chain connects TRBV20-1 to TRBJ1-6; a possible D gene is TRBD1 (5 bases). Trimming cost V 0 bases and J 2 bases, with 17 bases left between them. The CDR3 has 18 residues. Germline V CDR1 and CDR2: DFQATT, SNEGSKA (reference sequence). CDR3 sequence reads: CSARDWTGQGAYNSPLHF. In DNA, the CDR3 is TGCAGTGCTAGAGATTGGACGGGGCAGGGTGCCTATAATTCACCCCTCCACTTT.

This clonotype was seen more than once but under ten times. The rearrangement links TRBV29-1 to TRBJ1-1, with unresolved D. With 4 bases removed from V and 7 bases from J, the gap between germline ends came to 10 bases. The CDR3 loop spans 11 amino acids. Germline CDR1 is SQVTM and CDR2 is ANQGSEA. The CDR3 protein is CSVAAANEAFF. In DNA, the CDR3 is TGCAGCGTTGCTGCCGCAAATGAAGCTTTCTTT. Drawing the rest from reference TRBV29-1 and TRBJ1-1, the complete variable domain is SAVISQKPSRDICQRGTSLTIQCQVDSQVTMMFWYRQQPGQSLTLIATANQGSEATYESGFVIDKFPISRPNLTFSTLTVSNMSPEDSSIYLCSVAAANEAFFGQGTRLTVV.

As to this clonotype: Its ends do not fully match the called genes, so a read error is possible. The chain uses TRBV7-6 and TRBJ1-5; D perhaps matches TRBD1 (6 bases). Germline V CDR1 and CDR2: SGHVS, FNYEAQ. The CDR3 is made up of 15 amino acids. The CDR3 spells CARSLTWGRGQPQHF. The CDR3 DNA reads TGTGCCAGGAGCTTAACGTGGGGGCGCGGGCAGCCCCAGCATTTT. The full variable domain, completed using reference TRBV7-6 and TRBJ1-5, is GAGVSQSPRYKVTKRGQDVALRCDPISGHVSLYWYRQALGQGPEFLTYFNYEAQQDKSGLPNDRFSAERPEGSISTLTIQRTEQRDSAMYRCARSLTWGRGQPQHFGDGTRLSIL.

In its sample, this clonotype was seen a few times. The CDR3 DNA sequence: TGTGCCAGCAGAATCGGGCAGATTAATAGCAATCAGCCCCAGCATTTT. Amino acids: CASRIGQINSNQPQHF. V usage is TRBV28 and J usage is TRBJ1-5, with no clear D. Germline CDR1 is MDHEN and CDR2 is SYDVKM. The CDR3 loop spans 16 amino acids. Deletions cut 6 bases from V and 0 bases from J, with 15 bases between.

The chain links TRBV20-1 to TRBJ1-2; D gene unclear. Germline CDR1 is DFQATT and CDR2 is SNEGSKA (reference sequence). The V end was cut by 3 bases, the J end by 9 bases, with 20 bases between. The CDR3 spans 14 residues. The CDR3 protein is CSARPANSPLRYTF. The CDR3 DNA follows: TGCAGTGCTAGGCCGGCCAATTCACCCCTCCGCTACACCTTC.

V usage is TRBV10-2 and J usage is TRBJ1-4; 7 nucleotides line up with TRBD1. This CDR3 is 13 amino acids long. The V segment lost 7 bases and the J segment 7 bases; nucleotides outside the gene matches: 6. Germline CDR1 and CDR2: WSHSY and SAAADI. The CDR3 region is CASKTAGGEKLFF. CDR3 nucleotide sequence: TGCGCCAGCAAGACCGCAGGGGGTGAAAAACTGTTTTTT.

The rearrangement links TRBV10-3 to TRBJ2-7; possible D gene TRBD2, 7 bases. CDR1 is ENHRY and CDR2 is SYGVKD in the germline V gene. Trimming left V 11 bases short and J 4 bases short, with 12 bases between. The CDR3 loop spans 11 amino acids. The CDR3 region is CAVGRGYEQYF. The CDR3 region has the DNA TGTGCCGTGGGGAGGGGGTACGAGCAGTACTTC.

The chain couples TRBV6-5 to TRBJ2-5; no definite D call. Germline V gene sequence: CDR1 MNHEY, CDR2 SVGAGI. The CDR3 length is 14 residues. Trimming pared 0 bases from V and 2 bases from J, leaving 7 bases between. The CDR3 reads CASSYSRQQETQYF. In nucleotides, the CDR3 is TGTGCCAGCAGTTACTCGAGACAACAAGAGACCCAGTACTTC.

The chain links TRBV18 to TRBJ1-4; unclear D gene. V was trimmed by 1 base and J by 0 bases, leaving 6 bases between them. Germline assignment: CDR1 KGHSH and CDR2 LQKENI. The CDR3 is made up of 15 amino acids. The CDR3 region has the DNA TGTGCCAGCTCACCACGCCGTGCAACTAATGAAAAACTGTTTTTT. Translated, it gives CASSPRRATNEKLFF.

This clonotype was seen just once. The germline gene is not matched at one end of the junction; a read error may be the cause. This chain uses TRBV10-3 with TRBJ2-6; the D gene could be TRBD1 or TRBD2 (6 bases each). Germline V gene sequence: CDR1 ENHRY, CDR2 SYGVKD. The CDR3 has 13 residues. The chain's CDR3 is CASRGASPNTEAF. Here the CDR3 DNA reads TGTGCCTCGAGGGGGGCAAGCCCTAACACTGAAGCTTTC.

The table lists this clonotype with many counts. The V and J genes are TRBV27 and TRBJ2-5, with TRBD1 identical over 10 bases. This CDR3 spans 14 amino acids. V lost 6 bases and J lost 5; bases outside the gene matches: 6. Germline CDR1 and CDR2: MNHEY and SMNVEV (reference sequence). The CDR3 sequence: CASSRDRGWETQYF. In nucleotides, the CDR3 is TGTGCCAGCAGCCGGGACAGGGGTTGGGAGACCCAGTACTTC.

V is TRBV10-2 and J is TRBJ1-1; D gene unclear. The germline CDR1 and CDR2 sequences are WSHSY and SAAADI. Trimming left V 8 bases short and J 4 bases short, with 17 bases between. The CDR3 length is 14 residues. The CDR3 DNA reads as TGCGCCAGCTCCCTCCCTGGACGAGGCACTGAAGCTTTCTTT. Its translation is CASSLPGRGTEAFF.

Points on this clonotype: One end of the junction fails to match germline, which may point to a read error. V and J are TRBV7-7 and TRBJ2-3; the D is unclear. Germline loops: CDR1 SSHAT, CDR2 FNYEAQ (reference sequence). The CDR3 sequence is 12 residues long. CDR3 coding DNA: TGTGCTAGCAGCTCTCCGACAGATACGCAGTATTTT. Residues: CASSSPTDTQYF.